One and the same sample provided the 26 T cell receptor beta chains below, sequenced in a study of CD8+CD57+ T cells in acquired aplastic anemia. Genomic DNA, serving as template, underwent TCR beta VDJ and CDR3 profiling. One entry per CDR3 protein results from TCRdb running MiXCR on the reads. The table records about 180,000 distinct CDR3 sequences, 47% of them present only once. Sequenced patients had shown CD8+CD57+ cell expansion by flow cytometry. Material: sorted CD4+, CD8+, or CD8+CD57+ T cells (not recorded which) from PBMCs. The receptors come from a human donor with aplastic anemia.

This clonotype was observed a few times. This chain joins TRBV7-9 and TRBJ2-5; 9 bases fit TRBD1. CDR3 length equals 16 residues. Germline V gene sequence: CDR1 SEHNR, CDR2 FQNEAQ (reference sequence). The V and J ends lost 4 bases and 5 bases, in that order; junction bases with no gene match: 11. The CDR3 protein is CASSSRPGQGRETQYF. The CDR3 DNA reads TGTGCCAGCAGCTCAAGACCGGGACAGGGCCGGGAGACCCAGTACTTC.

With regard to this clonotype: Just one base apart from a much larger clone, this may be a read error. The chain combines TRBV5-4 with TRBJ1-4, with a possible D match to TRBD1 (6 bases). The germline V gene encodes CDR1 SGHNT and CDR2 YYREEE (reference sequence). This CDR3 comprises 14 residues. The CDR3 spells CVSSLQGRAGKLFF. CDR3 nucleotides: TGTGTCAGCAGCTTACAGGGCCGCGCTGGAAAACTGTTTTTT.

This clonotype has only a few counts. This chain joins TRBV19 and TRBJ2-7, with D possibly being TRBD2 (6 bases). Germline lookup yields CDR1 LNHDA and CDR2 SQIVND (reference sequence). The ends were cut back, 7 bases at V and 4 bases at J, with 11 bases in the middle. This CDR3 has 12 amino acids. The CDR3 coding sequence is TGTGCCAGTACGGGGGATTTTTACGAGCAGTACTTC. It translates to CASTGDFYEQYF. The whole variable domain, filled in from reference TRBV19 and TRBJ2-7, reads DGGITQSPKYLFRKEGQNVTLSCEQNLNHDAMYWYRQDPGQGLRLIYYSQIVNDFQKGDIAEGYSVSREKKESFPLTVTSAQKNPTAFYLCASTGDFYEQYFGPGTRLTVT.

This chain uses TRBV20-1 with TRBJ1-2; no firm D call. Germline CDR1 DFQATT, CDR2 SNEGSKA (reference sequence). V was trimmed by 8 bases and J by 2 bases, leaving 12 bases between them. CDR3 size: 12 residues. CDR3 sequence: CSSFLINYGYTF. The CDR3 DNA follows: TGCAGTTCTTTTCTTATAAACTATGGCTACACCTTC.

This clonotype was picked up a small number of times. The rearrangement links TRBV27 to TRBJ2-3; 12 positions match TRBD2. Germline-derived CDR1 and CDR2 are MNHEY and SMNVEV (reference sequence). CDR3 length: 15 amino acids. Trimming took 2 bases from V and 7 from J; bases not matched to a gene: 4. CDR3 in DNA: TGTGCCAGCAGTTTAGCTAGCGGGGGGGCAAATACGCAGTATTTT. It codes for CASSLASGGANTQYF.

This clonotype was seen repeatedly, ten times or more. The chain combines TRBV4-1 with TRBJ1-2, with D possibly TRBD1 on 5 matching bases. This CDR3 contains 16 residues. V dropped 1 base and J dropped 4 bases, with 16 bases sitting between them. Germline V gene data show CDR1 as MGHRA and CDR2 as YSYEKL. Written as DNA, the CDR3 is TGCGCCAGCAGCCAAGTTTTTCGACAGCAAGTCTATGGCTACACCTTC. Protein product: CASSQVFRQQVYGYTF.

This clonotype was recorded at least ten times. This chain uses TRBV5-6 with TRBJ1-2; 7 bases fit TRBD1. Germline CDR1 SGHDT, CDR2 YYEEEE. The trim removed 4 bases at V and 8 bases at J, leaving 8 bases unmatched. The CDR3 extends over 13 amino acids. The CDR3 coding sequence is TGTGCCAGCAGCGCACAGGGGCTTGAAGGCTACACCTTC. Its protein product is CASSAQGLEGYTF.

V usage is TRBV12-3 or TRBV12-4 and J usage is TRBJ2-4, with D uncertain. Trimming pared 2 bases from V and 1 base from J, leaving 9 bases between. CDR3 length: 15 residues. The CDR3 region has the DNA TGTGCCAGCAGTTTAAGTACAGTGGCCAAAAACATTCAGTACTTC. It encodes CASSLSTVAKNIQYF.

This clonotype was seen repeatedly, ten times or more. The chain carries TRBV11-2 and TRBJ2-3, with a possible D match to TRBD1 (5 bases). The germline V and J ends were trimmed by 5 bases and 7 bases, with 16 bases remaining between them. There are 14 residues in the CDR3. CDR1 and CDR2 (germline): SGHAT, FQNNGV. As DNA, the CDR3 is TGTGCCAGCAGCCCAGGGCCCCCTGCGTATACGCAGTATTTT. This sequence encodes CASSPGPPAYTQYF.

A note on this clonotype: This clone may be a read error of a much larger clone one base away. The V gene is TRBV5-1, the J gene TRBJ1-2; D is unclear. The germline gives CDR1 SGHRS, CDR2 YFSETQ. V was pared by 1 base and J by 1 base, with 14 bases between. The CDR3 is 16 amino acids. This CDR3 reads CASSLTLSDFNYGYTF. The DNA for the CDR3 is TGCGCCAGCAGCTTGACTTTGTCGGACTTTAACTATGGCTACACCTTC.

This clonotype has a count of ten or more. The chain links TRBV10-3 to TRBJ1-2, with TRBD1 matching 8 bases. CDR1 ENHRY and CDR2 SYGVKD come from the germline V gene. The junction had 6 bases not matched to a gene; V was cut back by 7 bases and J by 2 bases. This CDR3 has 14 residues. CDR3 bases: TGTGCCATCACTCCGGACAGGGACAACTATGGCTACACCTTC. Translating gives CAITPDRDNYGYTF.

This chain connects TRBV15 to TRBJ2-1; D perhaps matches TRBD2 (6 bases). Germline V gene sequence: CDR1 LNHNV, CDR2 YYDKDF (reference sequence). This CDR3 contains 12 residues. V shed 5 bases and J shed 9 bases, with 11 bases lying between them. The CDR3 here is CATSQVGGEQFF. The CDR3 bases are TGTGCCACCAGCCAAGTCGGGGGTGAGCAGTTCTTC. The variable domain in full, with the rest retrieved from reference TRBV15 and TRBJ2-1, is DAMVIQNPRYQVTQFGKPVTLSCSQTLNHNVMYWYQQKSSQAPKLLFHYYDKDFNNEADTPDNFQSRRPNTSFCFLDIRSPGLGDTAMYLCATSQVGGEQFFGPGTRLTVL.

In this sample, this clonotype turned up once. No DNA is shown, since the ends of the CDR3 on it are uncertain; the CDR3 is the one TCRdb lists. The V gene is TRBV2, the J gene TRBJ2-6. A total of 15 residues make up the CDR3, ends included. Germline V gene data show CDR1 as SNHLY and CDR2 as FYNNEI. This CDR3 is CASSRTSGANVLTFF.

This clonotype was observed a handful of times. The chain employs TRBV2 and TRBJ1-4; D is possibly TRBD1 (6 bases). The germline V gene has CDR1 SNHLY and CDR2 FYNNEI. Trimming stripped 6 bases from V and 8 bases from J, with 13 bases between. The CDR3 runs 13 residues. CDR3 loop: CASRGRGGEKLFF. CDR3 nucleotides: TGTGCCAGCAGGGGCAGGGGTGGAGAAAAACTGTTTTTT.

The chain couples TRBV7-2 to TRBJ1-4; D is possibly TRBD1 (6 bases). The CDR3 spans 14 residues. V shed 1 base and J shed 7 bases, with 10 bases lying between them. Germline lookup yields CDR1 SGHTA and CDR2 FQGNSA. CDR3: CASSLVGASEKLFF. CDR3 nucleotides: TGTGCCAGCAGCTTAGTGGGGGCCAGTGAAAAACTGTTTTTT.

There are many counts of this clonotype. This sequence joins TRBV6-1 and TRBJ2-5, with D tentatively TRBD1 (6 bases). Trimming cost V 7 bases and J 5 bases, with 11 bases left between them. Germline CDR1 MNHNS, CDR2 SASEGT. The CDR3 consists of 12 residues. CDR3 region: CASTMGAETQYF. The CDR3 coding sequence is TGTGCCAGCACGATGGGGGCGGAGACCCAGTACTTC.

This clonotype was counted at least ten times. This chain links TRBV6-1 with TRBJ1-5; 8 nucleotides line up with TRBD1. The CDR3 length is 14 residues. V lost 6 bases and J lost 9; bases outside the gene matches: 10. Germline CDR1 is MNHNS and CDR2 is SASEGT. CDR3 coding DNA: TGTGCCAGCAGCCCCCAGGGGGCGGAGGGGCCCCAGCATTTT. As protein: CASSPQGAEGPQHF.

This sequence joins TRBV11-1 and TRBJ2-1, with 11 bases identical to TRBD2. J lost 7 bases, V lost 5 bases, and 16 bases had no gene match. Germline CDR1 SGHAT, CDR2 FQDESV (reference sequence). This CDR3 comprises 18 residues. The CDR3 DNA reads as TGTGCCAGCAGCAGTGCTAGAGGGCAACTAGCGGGGGTAAATGAGCAGTTCTTC. Residues: CASSSARGQLAGVNEQFF.

In this sample, this clonotype turned up many times. The rearrangement joins TRBV20-1 to TRBJ1-1, with D hard to call. The germline V gene has CDR1 DFQATT and CDR2 SNEGSKA (reference sequence). CDR3 length: 15 amino acids. Trimming stripped 0 bases from V and 1 base from J, with 12 bases between. Written as DNA, the CDR3 is TGCAGTGCTAGAGATGTTCGGGTTTCGAACACTGAAGCTTTCTTT. This translates into CSARDVRVSNTEAFF.

This clonotype was found a few times. V and J are TRBV6-1 and TRBJ2-1; possible D gene TRBD1, 5 bases. The germline V and J ends were trimmed by 5 bases and 9 bases, with 17 bases remaining between them. The CDR3 is made up of 14 amino acids. The germline V gene encodes CDR1 MNHNS and CDR2 SASEGT. Here the CDR3 DNA reads TGTGCCAGCAGTCGAGAGGCAGGGATTGGTGAGCAGTTCTTC. This codes for CASSREAGIGEQFF.

This chain joins TRBV25-1 and TRBJ2-7; D gene ambiguous. Trimming removed 2 bases from V and 3 bases from J, with 8 bases in between. This CDR3 is built from 13 residues. Germline CDR1 MGHDK, CDR2 SYGVNS. Written as DNA, the CDR3 is TGTGCCAGCAGTGAAGCCAGGCTCTACGAGCAGTACTTC. Its protein product is CASSEARLYEQYF.

This clonotype was recorded many times. The rearrangement joins TRBV12-3 or TRBV12-4 to TRBJ1-5, with D perhaps matching TRBD1 (5 bases). Deletions cut 7 bases from V and 2 bases from J, with 9 bases between. The CDR3 is 13 amino acids. CDR3 sequence (DNA): TGTGCCAGCACAAGGGGTGGCAATCAGCCCCAGCATTTT. This gives the protein CASTRGGNQPQHF.

The table lists this clonotype with many counts. This rearrangement joins TRBV10-1 to TRBJ2-1, with 11 nucleotides matching TRBD2. With V trimmed by 0 bases and J by 6 bases, 1 base remained unmatched. Germline CDR1 and CDR2: WNHNN and SYGVQD (reference sequence). The CDR3 is 15 residues long. This CDR3 is CASSESTSGGNEQFF. CDR3 coding DNA: TGCGCCAGCAGTGAGTCTACTAGCGGGGGCAATGAGCAGTTCTTC.

At least ten counts were recorded for this clonotype. A read error may produce the germline difference seen at one junction end. CDR3 in DNA: TGTGCCAGCAGCTTATGGTTAGGGTACGAGCAGTGCTTC. Translated, it gives CASSLWLGYEQCF. The V and J genes are TRBV7-6 and TRBJ2-7; D ambiguous. The CDR3 runs 13 residues. Germline V lookup: CDR1 SGHVS, CDR2 FNYEAQ.

This clonotype was detected ten times or more. This chain uses TRBV19 with TRBJ2-3; no clear D gene. Per germline, CDR1 LNHDA and CDR2 SQIVND (reference sequence). The CDR3 consists of 18 residues. V was shortened by 2 bases and J by 0 bases, with 18 bases between the two germline ends. The CDR3 DNA sequence: TGTGCCAGTAGTATAACCCCCCTACTATCAGTAAGCACAGATACGCAGTATTTT. Translating it yields CASSITPLLSVSTDTQYF.

This clonotype has at least ten counts. The chain employs TRBV10-2 and TRBJ2-3, with 11 bases lining up with TRBD2. V was clipped by 2 bases and J by 1 base; unmatched bases: 8. This CDR3 has 18 residues. The germline V gene has CDR1 WSHSY and CDR2 SAAADI. CDR3 amino acids: CASSEMAASGGRTDTQYF. Here the CDR3 DNA reads TGCGCCAGCAGTGAGATGGCGGCTAGCGGGGGGCGCACAGATACGCAGTATTTT.